The 8 T cell receptor beta chains below come from one sample, sequenced in a study of cytomegalovirus exposure and HLA in healthy donors. The protocol was immunoSEQ multiplex PCR, while the TCRdb copy is restricted to in-frame clones and leaves out a portion. The table shows approximately 76,000 clones, with roughly 94% occurring only once. The sequenced sample was PBMCs. These receptors originate from a woman aged 18 to 35 in good health and CMV-seropositive.

The table lists this clone with a few counts. V gene TRBV23-1 combines with J gene TRBJ2-1; 7 positions match TRBD2. TRBV23-1 is given ORF status, its function remaining uncertain. The J segment lost 8 bases and the V segment lost 2 bases, leaving 9 bases of the junction unmatched. The CDR3 totals 15 residues. The CDR3 is CASSQSASGGDEQFF. The CDR3 DNA reads as TGCGCCAGCAGTCAAAGCGCTAGCGGAGGGGATGAGCAGTTCTTC.

The gene calls are TRBV27 and TRBJ2-2; D possibly corresponds to TRBD2 (5 bases). The CDR3 loop spans 17 amino acids. CDR1 is MNHEY, CDR2 SMNVEV, per germline (reference sequence). V lost 4 bases, J lost 3 bases, and 18 bases lay in between. The chain's CDR3 is CASSSAALVIDTGELFF. As DNA, the CDR3 is TGTGCCAGCAGTTCCGCCGCACTAGTAATAGACACCGGGGAGCTGTTTTTT.

The chain has TRBV5-1 and TRBJ2-1, with TRBD1 matching over 8 bases. This CDR3 has 12 residues. Germline V lookup: CDR1 SGHRS, CDR2 YFSETQ. The J segment lost 7 bases and the V segment lost 3 bases, leaving 0 bases of the junction unmatched. Here the CDR3 reads CASSWTGNEQFF. The CDR3 DNA is TGCGCCAGCAGCTGGACAGGGAATGAGCAGTTCTTC.

CDR3 amino acids: CASSQVAGRTVEQFF. The CDR3 coding sequence is TGTGCCAGCTCACAGGTAGCGGGAAGGACTGTGGAGCAGTTCTTC. The V and J genes are TRBV18 and TRBJ2-1; 8 nucleotides line up with TRBD2. The junction had 12 bases not matched to a gene; V was cut back by 4 bases and J by 10 bases. Germline V gene sequence: CDR1 KGHSH, CDR2 LQKENI. The CDR3 runs 15 residues.

The rearrangement links TRBV5-1 to TRBJ2-3, with D possibly matching TRBD2 (6 bases). CDR1 and CDR2 (germline): SGHRS, YFSETQ. The CDR3 contains 18 residues. Deletions cut 0 bases from V and 4 bases from J, with 21 bases between. The CDR3 coding sequence is TGCGCCAGCAGCTTGGGTCGGTCGGCGGGGTTTATAGCAGATACGCAGTATTTT. Translated, it gives CASSLGRSAGFIADTQYF. Full variable domain (outside the CDR3, taken from reference TRBV5-1 and TRBJ2-3): KAGVTQTPRYLIKTRGQQVTLSCSPISGHRSVSWYQQTPGQGLQFLFEYFSETQRNKGNFPGRFSGRQFSNSRSEMNVSTLELGDSALYLCASSLGRSAGFIADTQYFGPGTRLTVL.

V usage is TRBV19 and J usage is TRBJ2-2; possible D gene TRBD2, 5 bases. Deletions cut 6 bases from V and 6 bases from J, with 14 bases between. The CDR3 is made up of 14 amino acids. Germline V gene lookup returns CDR1 LNHDA and CDR2 SQIVND (reference sequence). In DNA, the CDR3 is TGTGCCAGTAGCTACCGTGCGGGCCCCGGGGAGCTGTTTTTT. Amino acid sequence: CASSYRAGPGELFF.

This clone was counted once. The chain uses TRBV6-5 and TRBJ1-1; D perhaps matches TRBD1 (6 bases). The CDR3 runs 14 residues. The germline V gene encodes CDR1 MNHEY and CDR2 SVGAGI. V lost 2 bases to trimming and J lost 3 bases, with 10 bases between them. In DNA, the CDR3 is TGTGCCAGCAGTTACCTGGGGACATACACTGAAGCTTTCTTT. Translation: CASSYLGTYTEAFF.

In its sample, this clone was seen once. This rearrangement joins TRBV6-1 to TRBJ2-1, with 9 bases that match TRBD2. This CDR3 has 19 amino acids. Unmatched junction bases numbered 15, after V lost 2 bases and J lost 4 bases. CDR1 is MNHNS and CDR2 is SASEGT in the germline V gene. CDR3 sequence reads: CASSELPPVLSGRYNEQFF. The CDR3 coding sequence is TGTGCCAGCAGTGAACTACCCCCCGTCTTGAGCGGGAGGTACAATGAGCAGTTCTTC.